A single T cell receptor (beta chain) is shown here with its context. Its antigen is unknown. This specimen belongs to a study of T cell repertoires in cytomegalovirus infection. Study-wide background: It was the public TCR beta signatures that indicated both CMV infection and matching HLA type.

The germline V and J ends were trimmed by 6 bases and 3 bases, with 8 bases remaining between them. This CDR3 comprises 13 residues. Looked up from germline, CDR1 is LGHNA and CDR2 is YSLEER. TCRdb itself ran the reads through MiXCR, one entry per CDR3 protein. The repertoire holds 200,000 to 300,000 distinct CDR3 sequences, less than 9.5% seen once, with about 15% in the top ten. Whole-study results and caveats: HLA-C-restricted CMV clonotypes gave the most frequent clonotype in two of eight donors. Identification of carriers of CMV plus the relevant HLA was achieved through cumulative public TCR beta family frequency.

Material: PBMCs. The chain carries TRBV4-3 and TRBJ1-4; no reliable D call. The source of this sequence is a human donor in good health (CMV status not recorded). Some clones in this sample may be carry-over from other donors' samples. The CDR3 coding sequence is TGCGCCAGCAGTGGGAGGGCTAATGAAAAACTGTTTTTT. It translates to CASSGRANEKLFF.